The rows below give T cell receptor beta chains drawn from one sample of a study of T cells in tuberculosis. Data came from immunoSEQ multiplex PCR; TCRdb stores just in-frame clones and leaves some out. The data show some 60,000 clones, about four fifths seen once. Sequenced: CD1b-GMM tetramer-negative cells sorted from PBMCs. These receptors originate from an adult woman with latent tuberculosis. Each CDR3 is given with its conserved first and last residue. Fields, in order: V gene, D gene, clone size, J gene, CDR3 DNA, CDR3 protein. The D gene is left open where the match is weak. A clone size is listed for some rows: how often the clone was seen (once, few, many), or a class if it is expanded.

v_gene: TRBV4-1; d_gene: NA; abundance: NA; j_gene: TRBJ2-3; CDR3nt: TGCGCCAGCAGCCAAGGGACTCTAAATACGCAGTATTTT; CDR3aa: CASSQGTLNTQYF
v_gene: TRBV4-2; d_gene: NA; abundance: NA; j_gene: TRBJ2-1; CDR3nt: TGTGCCAGCAGCCAGGGCGGGAACACCTACAATGAGCAGTTCTTC; CDR3aa: CASSQGGNTYNEQFF
v_gene: TRBV19; d_gene: NA; abundance: NA; j_gene: TRBJ2-2; CDR3nt: TGTGCCAGTAGTTCAAACCCCCCGGGACAGAACACCGGGGAGCTGTTTTTT; CDR3aa: CASSSNPPGQNTGELFF
v_gene: TRBV5-3; d_gene: NA; abundance: NA; j_gene: TRBJ2-3; CDR3nt: TGTGCCCACCCCCTATCAGATACGCAGTATTTT; CDR3aa: CAHPLSDTQYF
v_gene: TRBV19; d_gene: NA; abundance: NA; j_gene: TRBJ1-1; CDR3nt: TGTGCCGGTAGTATCGACAGGAGTGTTACTGAGGCTTTCTTT; CDR3aa: CAGSIDRSVTEAFF
v_gene: TRBV5-1; d_gene: TRBD1; abundance: NA; j_gene: TRBJ2-2; CDR3nt: TGCGCCAGCACCAGATCCGGGACAGCGAACACCGGGGAGCTGTTTTTT; CDR3aa: CASTRSGTANTGELFF
v_gene: TRBV18; d_gene: NA; abundance: NA; j_gene: TRBJ1-4; CDR3nt: TGTGCCAGCTCACCAGGGGGCGATGAAAAACTGTTTTTT; CDR3aa: CASSPGGDEKLFF
v_gene: TRBV28; d_gene: NA; abundance: NA; j_gene: TRBJ1-6; CDR3nt: TGTGCCAGCAGTCCCCGGAGCGGGGGCGGATCACCCCTCCACTTT; CDR3aa: CASSPRSGGGSPLHF
v_gene: TRBV6-5; d_gene: NA; abundance: NA; j_gene: TRBJ2-5; CDR3nt: TGTGCCAGCAGTTACTCGGGCATCTGGGAGACCCAGTACTTC; CDR3aa: CASSYSGIWETQYF
v_gene: TRBV6-5; d_gene: NA; abundance: NA; j_gene: TRBJ1-1; CDR3nt: TGTGCCAGCAGGCGCCCCCCGGGGGACACTGAAGCTTTCTTT; CDR3aa: CASRRPPGDTEAFF
v_gene: TRBV19; d_gene: NA; abundance: NA; j_gene: TRBJ2-1; CDR3nt: TGTGCCCTTTCGCGGCGGCATGAGCAGTTCTTC; CDR3aa: CALSRRHEQFF
v_gene: TRBV28; d_gene: TRBD1; abundance: once; j_gene: TRBJ1-5; CDR3nt: TGTGCCAGCCGGGACAGAGTTAGCAATCAGCCCCAGCATTTT; CDR3aa: CASRDRVSNQPQHF
v_gene: TRBV5-5; d_gene: TRBD1; abundance: NA; j_gene: TRBJ2-6; CDR3nt: TGTGCCAGCAGCTTGCCAACAGGGGTTGGGGCCAACGTCCTGACTTTC; CDR3aa: CASSLPTGVGANVLTF
v_gene: TRBV6-5; d_gene: NA; abundance: NA; j_gene: TRBJ2-2; CDR3nt: TGTGCCAGCAGGACAGGAGTACCAAACACCGGGGAGCTGTTTTTT; CDR3aa: CASRTGVPNTGELFF
v_gene: TRBV23-1; d_gene: TRBD1; abundance: once; j_gene: TRBJ1-2; CDR3nt: TGCGCCAGCAGTCGACCTCCCGGACAGGCCTTTTATGGCTACACCTTC; CDR3aa: CASSRPPGQAFYGYTF
v_gene: TRBV5-1; d_gene: TRBD1; abundance: once; j_gene: TRBJ1-3; CDR3nt: TGCGCCAGCAGCTCAGGACAGGGATCCTCTGGAAACACCATATATTTT; CDR3aa: CASSSGQGSSGNTIYF
v_gene: TRBV6-1; d_gene: TRBD1; abundance: NA; j_gene: TRBJ1-4; CDR3nt: TGTGCCAGCAGTTCAAACAGGGGGCGCAATGAAAAACTGTTTTTT; CDR3aa: CASSSNRGRNEKLFF
v_gene: TRBV6-5; d_gene: TRBD2; abundance: NA; j_gene: TRBJ2-7; CDR3nt: TGTGCCAGCAGTAAGCGGGGCAGAGGCGAGCAGTACTTC; CDR3aa: CASSKRGRGEQYF
v_gene: TRBV21-1; d_gene: NA; abundance: NA; j_gene: TRBJ1-5; CDR3nt: TGTGCCAGCAGCCCCCAAGGAGGGTTTGATAGCAATCAGCCCCAGCATTTT; CDR3aa: CASSPQGGFDSNQPQHF
v_gene: TRBV7-2; d_gene: NA; abundance: NA; j_gene: TRBJ1-5; CDR3nt: TGTGCCAGCAGCCGAGGAGCGGGGAGAAATCAGCCCCAGCATTTT; CDR3aa: CASSRGAGRNQPQHF
v_gene: TRBV9; d_gene: TRBD1; abundance: NA; j_gene: TRBJ2-2; CDR3nt: TGTGCCAGCACCAGGACAGGGGGAAACACCGGGGAGCTGTTTTTT; CDR3aa: CASTRTGGNTGELFF
v_gene: TRBV11-2; d_gene: NA; abundance: NA; j_gene: TRBJ2-5; CDR3nt: TGTGCCAGCAGCCGCACTCAGGATCAAGAGACCCAGTACTTC; CDR3aa: CASSRTQDQETQYF
v_gene: TRBV5-8; d_gene: NA; abundance: NA; j_gene: TRBJ2-7; CDR3nt: TGTGCCAGCAGCATGTGGACAAGGGCAACCTACGAGCAGTACTTC; CDR3aa: CASSMWTRATYEQYF
v_gene: TRBV6-1; d_gene: TRBD1; abundance: NA; j_gene: TRBJ1-4; CDR3nt: TGTGCCAGCATCAAAGACAGGGTAGGGGAAAAACTGTTTTTT; CDR3aa: CASIKDRVGEKLFF
v_gene: TRBV6-1; d_gene: NA; abundance: NA; j_gene: TRBJ1-3; CDR3nt: TGTGCCAGCAGTACAGGGAACGAAGGAAACACCATATATTTT; CDR3aa: CASSTGNEGNTIYF
v_gene: TRBV11-2; d_gene: NA; abundance: NA; j_gene: TRBJ2-7; CDR3nt: TGTGCCAGCAGCTTAGGCCAGTCCTACGAGCAGTACTTC; CDR3aa: CASSLGQSYEQYF
v_gene: TRBV18; d_gene: TRBD1; abundance: NA; j_gene: TRBJ1-1; CDR3nt: TGTGCCAGCCCAGACCGGGACAGATTTTTGAACACTGAAGCTTTCTTT; CDR3aa: CASPDRDRFLNTEAFF
v_gene: TRBV7-2; d_gene: TRBD1; abundance: NA; j_gene: TRBJ2-3; CDR3nt: TGTGCCAGCAGCTTAGCGGCGGCAGGGGGCGAGGATACGCAGTATTTT; CDR3aa: CASSLAAAGGEDTQYF
v_gene: TRBV5-1; d_gene: TRBD1; abundance: NA; j_gene: TRBJ1-3; CDR3nt: TGCGCCAGCAGCTTCGACAGGGCGAGCTCTGGAAACACCATATATTTT; CDR3aa: CASSFDRASSGNTIYF
v_gene: TRBV2; d_gene: NA; abundance: few; j_gene: TRBJ1-2; CDR3nt: TGTGCCAGCTGCCTGTTAGACTACACCTTC; CDR3aa: CASCLLDYTF
v_gene: TRBV9; d_gene: NA; abundance: NA; j_gene: TRBJ2-5; CDR3nt: TGTGCCAGCGGGGGTTGGAGGGGGCGGCAAGAGACCCAGTACTTC; CDR3aa: CASGGWRGRQETQYF
v_gene: TRBV27; d_gene: NA; abundance: NA; j_gene: TRBJ2-5; CDR3nt: TGTGCCACCGCCGAGAGGGGGTTAGAGACCCAGTACTTC; CDR3aa: CATAERGLETQYF
v_gene: TRBV2; d_gene: TRBD1; abundance: NA; j_gene: TRBJ2-7; CDR3nt: TGTGCCAGCCTCCAAACCGGGACAGGGAACTACGAGCAGTACTTC; CDR3aa: CASLQTGTGNYEQYF
v_gene: TRBV18; d_gene: TRBD2; abundance: once; j_gene: TRBJ2-5; CDR3nt: TGTGCCAGCTCACCGAGCGGGAATAGCCAAGAGACCCAGTACTTC; CDR3aa: CASSPSGNSQETQYF
v_gene: TRBV2; d_gene: NA; abundance: NA; j_gene: TRBJ2-5; CDR3nt: TGTGCCAGCTTACGCCGCGGGACTGCCAAAGAGACCCAGTACTTC; CDR3aa: CASLRRGTAKETQYF
v_gene: TRBV6-1; d_gene: NA; abundance: NA; j_gene: TRBJ1-5; CDR3nt: TGTGCCAGCAGTCCGGGGGGCGTGGGCAATCAGCCCCAGCATTTT; CDR3aa: CASSPGGVGNQPQHF
v_gene: TRBV30; d_gene: NA; abundance: NA; j_gene: TRBJ1-5; CDR3nt: TGTGCCTGGAGTGTAAGCTACAGGGCTGGCAATCAGCCCCAGCATTTT; CDR3aa: CAWSVSYRAGNQPQHF
v_gene: TRBV4-2; d_gene: NA; abundance: NA; j_gene: TRBJ2-5; CDR3nt: TGTGCCAGCAGCCAAGTATCTTCGGGTACCGGGGAGACCCAGTACTTC; CDR3aa: CASSQVSSGTGETQYF
v_gene: TRBV6-5; d_gene: TRBD2; abundance: NA; j_gene: TRBJ2-3; CDR3nt: TGTGCCAGCAGTTACTCTCTGGTGCGGGAGGCCGATACGCAGTATTTT; CDR3aa: CASSYSLVREADTQYF
v_gene: TRBV19; d_gene: NA; abundance: once; j_gene: TRBJ2-3; CDR3nt: TGTGCCAGTAGTCCCGGGTACACAGATACGCAGTATTTT; CDR3aa: CASSPGYTDTQYF
v_gene: TRBV19; d_gene: TRBD2; abundance: few; j_gene: TRBJ2-2; CDR3nt: TGTGCCAGTACCCCCCCGGGGGGTGTTTGGACCGGGGAGCTGTTTTTT; CDR3aa: CASTPPGGVWTGELFF
v_gene: TRBV19; d_gene: TRBD1; abundance: few; j_gene: TRBJ1-4; CDR3nt: TGTGCCAGTAGGCTCCGGGACAGGCCTAATGAAAAACTGTTTTTT; CDR3aa: CASRLRDRPNEKLFF
v_gene: TRBV7-2; d_gene: TRBD2; abundance: NA; j_gene: TRBJ2-7; CDR3nt: TGTGCCAGCAGCTTGAGGGGGGGGACTAGCTCCTACGAGCAGTACTTC; CDR3aa: CASSLRGGTSSYEQYF
v_gene: TRBV6-6; d_gene: NA; abundance: NA; j_gene: TRBJ1-5; CDR3nt: TGTGCCAGCACACCCGAAAGGGGGAATCAGCCCCAGCATTTT; CDR3aa: CASTPERGNQPQHF
v_gene: TRBV19; d_gene: TRBD1; abundance: NA; j_gene: TRBJ1-2; CDR3nt: TGTGCCAGTAGTATCGACAGGGTAGAGGGCTACACCTTC; CDR3aa: CASSIDRVEGYTF
v_gene: TRBV28; d_gene: TRBD1; abundance: NA; j_gene: TRBJ1-1; CDR3nt: TGTGCCAGCAGCCCCTCCGGGACAGGGAATCAGGCTTTCTTT; CDR3aa: CASSPSGTGNQAFF
v_gene: TRBV20-1; d_gene: NA; abundance: NA; j_gene: TRBJ2-1; CDR3nt: TGCAGTGCGGGAGCTACCAATGAGCAGTTCTTC; CDR3aa: CSAGATNEQFF
v_gene: TRBV5-6; d_gene: TRBD1; abundance: few; j_gene: TRBJ2-4; CDR3nt: TGTGCCAGCAGCGGATCCGGGACAGGGAAGGCCAAAAACATTCAGTACTTC; CDR3aa: CASSGSGTGKAKNIQYF
v_gene: TRBV5-6; d_gene: NA; abundance: NA; j_gene: TRBJ2-5; CDR3nt: TGTGCCAGCACCCCGGGGGTCCAAGAGACCCAGTACTTC; CDR3aa: CASTPGVQETQYF
v_gene: TRBV4-2; d_gene: NA; abundance: NA; j_gene: TRBJ2-7; CDR3nt: TGTGCCAGCAGCCAAGACGGACTGTCCTCCTACGAGCAGTACTTC; CDR3aa: CASSQDGLSSYEQYF
v_gene: TRBV9; d_gene: NA; abundance: NA; j_gene: TRBJ1-1; CDR3nt: TGTGCCAGCAGCGTAGTTGGGGCGAACACTGAAGCTTTCTTT; CDR3aa: CASSVVGANTEAFF
v_gene: TRBV5-1; d_gene: TRBD2; abundance: NA; j_gene: TRBJ2-7; CDR3nt: TGCGCCAGCAGCGTCAGCGGGACCGCCTACGAGCAGTACTTC; CDR3aa: CASSVSGTAYEQYF